The 31 T cell receptor beta chains below all came from one sample that was sequenced in a study of blood T cell repertoires in COVID-19. TCRdb's copy holds only in-frame clones and misses some; the assay was immunoSEQ multiplex PCR. The sample comprises roughly 150,000 clones, just under 80% of which are singletons, and around 13% rests with the top ten. The source material was peripheral blood. These receptors all come from a woman older than 75 with acute or convalescent COVID-19.

This chain uses TRBV28 with TRBJ2-7; 12 nucleotides agree with TRBD2. This CDR3 is 16 amino acids long. Germline lookup yields CDR1 MDHEN and CDR2 SYDVKM. Trimming took 7 bases from V and 2 from J; bases not matched to a gene: 9. The CDR3 DNA reads TGTGCCAGCACCCCGTCACTAGCGGGAGGTACCTACGAGCAGTACTTC. This sequence encodes CASTPSLAGGTYEQYF.

The chain carries TRBV4-1 and TRBJ1-6; D remains unclear. Deletions cut 1 base from V and 7 bases from J, with 11 bases between. CDR3 length: 15 residues. Germline CDR1 MGHRA, CDR2 YSYEKL. Here the CDR3 reads CASSQVVQANSPLHF. The CDR3 DNA reads as TGCGCCAGCAGCCAAGTCGTCCAGGCGAATTCACCCCTCCACTTT.

As regards this clone: At one boundary the junction diverges from the germline segment, which might be a read error. The sample contains more than one DNA sequence encoding this CDR3. J is TRBJ1-5 and V is TRBV7-2; no clear D. Germline CDR1 reads SGHTA; CDR2 reads FQGNSA. This CDR3 comprises 13 residues. In DNA form, the CDR3 reads TGCGCCAGCAGCTCGGTTGGCAATCAGCCCCAGCATTTT. Translating it yields CASSSVGNQPQHF.

V usage is TRBV7-9 and J usage is TRBJ2-1, with 7 positions matching TRBD2. This CDR3 spans 15 amino acids. V shed 6 bases and J 2 bases; nucleotides not matched to a gene: 7. Germline assignment: CDR1 SEHNR and CDR2 FQNEAQ (reference sequence). CDR3 region: CASRAASGPYNEQFF. The CDR3 DNA reads TGTGCCAGCAGGGCCGCTAGCGGACCCTACAATGAGCAGTTCTTC.

The rearrangement links TRBV6-6 to TRBJ2-5, with a tentative D call TRBD1 (5 bases). Per the germline V gene, CDR1 is MNHNY and CDR2 is SVGAGI (reference sequence). This CDR3 is built from 13 residues. Trimming cost V 4 bases and J 5 bases, with 11 bases left between them. The CDR3 sequence: CASSSTGLETQYF. The CDR3 region has the DNA TGTGCCAGCAGTTCTACAGGTCTGGAGACCCAGTACTTC.

This clone was recorded only once. The chain combines TRBV20-1 with TRBJ2-7; 8 nucleotides align to TRBD1. The CDR3 is 15 residues long. Germline CDR1 reads DFQATT; CDR2 reads SNEGSKA (reference sequence). V dropped 3 bases and J dropped 4; count of bases not matched to a gene: 11. The CDR3 DNA sequence: TGCAGTGCTAGTCCGGCAGGGGGCGATGGGTACGAGCAGTACTTC. This codes for CSASPAGGDGYEQYF.

The chain uses TRBV23-1 and TRBJ1-1; D remains unclear. TRBV23-1 is designated an ORF whose function remains uncertain. There are 13 residues in the CDR3. Trimming removed 4 bases at V and 4 bases at J, with 10 bases between. Written as DNA, the CDR3 is TGCGCCAGCAGTCGAATCGGGTGCACTGAAGCTTTCTTT. This sequence encodes CASSRIGCTEAFF.

J is TRBJ2-2 and V is TRBV28; unclear D gene. This CDR3 is built from 14 residues. Trimming pared 2 bases from V and 6 bases from J, leaving 10 bases between. The germline gives CDR1 MDHEN, CDR2 SYDVKM. The CDR3 is CASSLASVAGELFF. CDR3 sequence (DNA): TGTGCCAGCAGTTTAGCGAGCGTGGCCGGGGAGCTGTTTTTT.

This chain connects TRBV2 to TRBJ1-5; 7 bases line up with TRBD1. Germline CDR1 SNHLY, CDR2 FYNNEI. This CDR3 region has 13 residues. V gave up 7 bases and J gave up 6 bases; unmatched junction bases: 6. The chain's CDR3 is CASIQGLTQPQHF. CDR3 DNA: TGTGCCAGCATACAGGGGTTGACTCAGCCCCAGCATTTT.

The chain is built from TRBV11-2 and TRBJ1-1, with D perhaps TRBD1 (5 bases). The germline gives CDR1 SGHAT, CDR2 FQNNGV. Trimming removed 3 bases from V and 4 bases from J, with 9 bases in between. There are 13 residues in the CDR3. The CDR3 spells CASSFSGVTEAFF. The CDR3 DNA reads as TGTGCCAGCAGCTTTTCGGGGGTCACTGAAGCTTTCTTT.

The gene calls are TRBV12-3 or TRBV12-4 and TRBJ1-1, with 10 bases identical to TRBD1. This CDR3 contains 13 residues. V was clipped by 4 bases and J by 10 bases; unmatched bases: 6. The CDR3 sequence is CASSWGQGTRAFF. CDR3 coding DNA: TGTGCCAGCAGTTGGGGACAGGGGACGCGAGCTTTCTTT.

The J gene is TRBJ2-7, the V gene TRBV6-6; D might be TRBD1 (6 bases). The germline V and J ends were trimmed by 6 bases and 3 bases, with 9 bases remaining between them. CDR3 length: 12 residues. The germline gives CDR1 MNHNY, CDR2 SVGAGI (reference sequence). The CDR3 loop is CASRSDSYEQYF. The CDR3 coding sequence is TGTGCCAGCAGATCGGACAGCTACGAGCAGTACTTC.

The J gene is TRBJ1-1, the V gene TRBV6-5; D remains unclear. This CDR3 is 16 amino acids long. V was cut by 2 bases and J by 1 base, with 14 bases left in between. CDR1 is MNHEY, CDR2 SVGAGI, per germline. The CDR3 here is CASSYESADPNTEAFF. The CDR3 nucleotides are TGTGCCAGCAGTTACGAGAGCGCGGATCCGAACACTGAAGCTTTCTTT.

V is TRBV28 and J is TRBJ2-6; no firm D call. This CDR3 is 16 amino acids long. Germline V CDR1 and CDR2: MDHEN, SYDVKM. Trimming cost V 1 base and J 0 bases, with 7 bases left between them. This chain's CDR3 is CASSLLRSSGANVLTF. The CDR3 DNA reads as TGTGCCAGCAGTTTATTGCGGAGCTCTGGGGCCAACGTCCTGACTTTC.

Worth noting for this clone: The identical CDR3 is also encoded by other nucleotide sequences in the sample. The gene calls are TRBV5-1 and TRBJ1-1; D is perhaps TRBD1 (5 bases). CDR3 length: 14 amino acids. In germline, CDR1 is SGHRS, CDR2 YFSETQ. V shed 1 base and J shed 2 bases, with 9 bases lying between them. In nucleotides, the CDR3 is TGCGCCAGCAGCTTGCAGGGAAGTAACACTGAAGCTTTCTTT. Its translation: CASSLQGSNTEAFF.

The chain combines TRBV11-2 with TRBJ1-2; 10 bases fit TRBD1. Germline V lookup: CDR1 SGHAT, CDR2 FQNNGV. J was trimmed by 3 bases and V by 0 bases; bases with no gene match: 4. CDR3 length equals 16 residues. In DNA, the CDR3 is TGTGCCAGCAGCTTAGAGCGACAGGGGGCTCACTATGGCTACACCTTC. Its protein product is CASSLERQGAHYGYTF.

The chain employs TRBV30 and TRBJ2-5; D remains ambiguous. CDR3 length: 11 amino acids. Germline CDR1 reads GTSNPN; CDR2 reads SVGIG (reference sequence). The V end was cut by 2 bases, the J end by 4 bases, with 5 bases between. Written as DNA, the CDR3 is TGTGCCTGGAGTCCGAGAGAGACCCAGTACTTC. Translated, it gives CAWSPRETQYF.

This clone appeared many times. This chain joins TRBV5-1 and TRBJ1-2, with TRBD1 identical over 7 bases. Germline V lookup: CDR1 SGHRS, CDR2 YFSETQ. The junction had 10 bases not matched to a gene; V was cut back by 4 bases and J by 4 bases. The length of the CDR3 is 15 residues. The CDR3: CASSADPGTAYGYTF. The CDR3 DNA reads as TGCGCCAGCAGCGCGGATCCCGGGACAGCCTATGGCTACACCTTC.

J is TRBJ2-7 and V is TRBV5-3; 8 bases line up with TRBD1. TRBV5-3 is designated an ORF whose function remains uncertain. After removal of 1 base from V and 4 bases from J, the junction contained 4 bases not matched to a gene. This CDR3 has 14 residues. CDR3 DNA sequence: TGTGCCAGAAGCTTGCCATACAGGGGGTACGAGCAGTACTTC. Amino acids: CARSLPYRGYEQYF.

The chain couples TRBV18 to TRBJ2-1; 7 nucleotides align to TRBD1. The CDR3 runs 17 residues. Germline CDR1 KGHSH, CDR2 LQKENI. V dropped 0 bases and J dropped 2; count of bases not matched to a gene: 7. The CDR3 loop reads CASSPPGQGVAYNEQFF. The CDR3 DNA sequence: TGTGCCAGCTCACCACCGGGGCAGGGGGTTGCCTACAATGAGCAGTTCTTC.

This clone was counted a few times. The chain couples TRBV27 to TRBJ2-1; 7 bases line up with TRBD2. J was trimmed by 6 bases and V by 6 bases; bases with no gene match: 14. CDR3 length: 16 amino acids. Germline lookup yields CDR1 MNHEY and CDR2 SMNVEV (reference sequence). The CDR3 protein is CASSPRVVGGSNEQFF. The CDR3 region has the DNA TGTGCCAGCAGCCCCCGCGTGGTTGGCGGGAGCAATGAGCAGTTCTTC.

The V gene is TRBV6-6, the J gene TRBJ2-5; D might be TRBD2 (6 bases). Trimming took 6 bases from V and 3 from J, leaving 8 bases between them. Germline CDR1 MNHNY, CDR2 SVGAGI (reference sequence). The CDR3 has 12 residues. CDR3 residues: CASSIAEETQYF. The CDR3 region has the DNA TGTGCCAGCAGCATAGCGGAAGAGACCCAGTACTTC.

The gene calls are TRBV7-2 and TRBJ1-2, with TRBD1 as a possible D gene (6 bases). The CDR3 totals 14 residues. With 7 bases removed from V and 6 bases from J, the gap between germline ends came to 18 bases. CDR1 and CDR2 (germline): SGHTA, FQGNSA. The CDR3 region is CASNQLQGYDGYTF. As DNA, the CDR3 is TGTGCCAGCAACCAATTACAGGGATACGATGGCTACACCTTC.

This clone came up a few times. The chain links TRBV27 to TRBJ1-6; 8 bases align to TRBD1. Trimming took 6 bases from V and 10 from J; bases not matched to a gene: 8. The CDR3 covers 14 residues. Germline CDR1 reads MNHEY; CDR2 reads SMNVEV (reference sequence). The CDR3 here is CASSGQGGGSPLHF. CDR3 in DNA: TGTGCCAGCAGCGGACAGGGAGGAGGGTCACCCCTCCACTTT.

The chain has TRBV7-9 and TRBJ2-2, with D maybe TRBD1 (6 bases). The CDR3 runs 15 residues. Trimming took 7 bases from V and 6 from J, leaving 18 bases between them. CDR1 SEHNR and CDR2 FQNEAQ come from the germline V gene (reference sequence). The CDR3, as DNA: TGTGCCAGCACCCCGGGACATGGGGGCGCCGGGGAGCTGTTTTTT. Translation gives CASTPGHGGAGELFF.

A word on this clone: This same CDR3 is encoded by further DNA sequences in the sample. The V and J genes are TRBV7-9 and TRBJ2-7; D call uncertain. From germline, CDR1 is SEHNR and CDR2 FQNEAQ (reference sequence). V lost 5 bases, J lost 7 bases, and 9 bases lay in between. CDR3 length equals 11 residues. The DNA for the CDR3 is TGTGCCAGCAGCCTTTTGAGTGAGCAGTACTTC. It specifies CASSLLSEQYF. The full variable domain, with the rest looked up from reference TRBV7-9 and TRBJ2-7, is DTGVSQNPRHKITKRGQNVTFRCDPISEHNRLYWYRQTLGQGPEFLTYFQNEAQLEKSRLLSDRFSAERPKGSFSTLEIQRTEQGDSAMYLCASSLLSEQYFGPGTRLTVT.

CDR3 sequence (DNA): TGCAGCGCCGGGACAGCTAACTATGGCTACACCTTC. Translating it yields CSAGTANYGYTF. The V and J genes are TRBV29-1 and TRBJ1-2; TRBD1 aligns across 7 bases. CDR1 and CDR2 from the germline V gene are SQVTM and ANQGSEA. The CDR3 consists of 12 residues. Trimming at V came to 7 bases and at J to 0 bases, leaving 2 bases not matched to a gene.

The V gene is TRBV18, the J gene TRBJ1-4; tentatively, D is TRBD1 (5 bases). V shed 6 bases and J shed 2 bases, with 10 bases lying between them. The CDR3 has 14 residues. CDR1 is KGHSH and CDR2 is LQKENI in the germline V gene. The CDR3: CASSQGSTNEKLFF. DNA of the CDR3: TGTGCCAGCTCCCAGGGATCGACTAATGAAAAACTGTTTTTT.

This chain connects TRBV6-5 to TRBJ1-5; D not resolved. The V and J ends lost 0 bases and 0 bases respectively, with 6 bases between them. The germline V gene encodes CDR1 MNHEY and CDR2 SVGAGI. The length of the CDR3 is 15 residues. The CDR3 sequence: CASSYSRPSNQPQHF. The DNA of the CDR3 is TGTGCCAGCAGTTACTCGAGGCCTAGCAATCAGCCCCAGCATTTT.

V and J are TRBV3-1 (or the pseudogene TRBV3-2) and TRBJ2-1, with 14 positions matching TRBD2. V lost 11 bases, J lost 8 bases, and 5 bases stayed unmatched. Germline V gene sequence: CDR1 LGHDT, CDR2 YNNKEL (reference sequence). The CDR3 runs to 13 residues. CDR3 DNA sequence: TGTGCCTCGGGACTAGCGGGAGTCTATGAGCAGTTCTTC. Protein: CASGLAGVYEQFF.

The rearrangement joins TRBV7-9 to TRBJ1-1; D uncertain. Trimming removed 3 bases from V and 1 base from J, with 6 bases in between. The CDR3 is 13 residues long. Germline lookup yields CDR1 SEHNR and CDR2 FQNEAQ (reference sequence). Here the CDR3 reads CASSFAGNTEAFF. The DNA for the CDR3 is TGTGCCAGCAGCTTCGCCGGGAACACTGAAGCTTTCTTT.